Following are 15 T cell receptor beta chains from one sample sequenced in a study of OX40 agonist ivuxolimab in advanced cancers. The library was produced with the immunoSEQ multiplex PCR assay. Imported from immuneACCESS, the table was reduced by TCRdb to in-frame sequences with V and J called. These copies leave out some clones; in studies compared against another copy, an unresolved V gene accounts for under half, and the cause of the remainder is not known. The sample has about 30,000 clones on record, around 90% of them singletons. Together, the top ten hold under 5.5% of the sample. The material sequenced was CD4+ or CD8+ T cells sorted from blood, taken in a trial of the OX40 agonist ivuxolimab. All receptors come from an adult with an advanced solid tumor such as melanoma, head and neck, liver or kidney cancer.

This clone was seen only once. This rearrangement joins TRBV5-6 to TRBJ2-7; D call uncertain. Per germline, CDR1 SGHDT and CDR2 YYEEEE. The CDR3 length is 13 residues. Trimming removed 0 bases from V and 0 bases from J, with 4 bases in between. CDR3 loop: CASSLGSSYEQYV. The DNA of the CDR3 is TGTGCCAGCAGCTTGGGCAGCTCCTACGAGCAGTACGTC.

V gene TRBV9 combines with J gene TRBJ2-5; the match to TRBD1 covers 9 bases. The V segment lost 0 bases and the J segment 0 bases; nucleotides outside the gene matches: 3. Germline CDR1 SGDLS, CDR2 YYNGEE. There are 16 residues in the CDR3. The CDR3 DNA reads TGTGCCAGCAGCGTAGGGGGGACAGGGTACCAAGAGACCCAGTACTTC. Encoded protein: CASSVGGTGYQETQYF.

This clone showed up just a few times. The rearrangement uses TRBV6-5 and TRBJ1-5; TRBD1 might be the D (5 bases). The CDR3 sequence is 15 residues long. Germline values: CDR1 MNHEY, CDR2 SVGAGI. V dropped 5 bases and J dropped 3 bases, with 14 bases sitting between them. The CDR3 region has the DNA TGTGCCAGCAGTACTGGGCGGGGGATCAATCAGCCCCAGCATTTT. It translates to CASSTGRGINQPQHF.

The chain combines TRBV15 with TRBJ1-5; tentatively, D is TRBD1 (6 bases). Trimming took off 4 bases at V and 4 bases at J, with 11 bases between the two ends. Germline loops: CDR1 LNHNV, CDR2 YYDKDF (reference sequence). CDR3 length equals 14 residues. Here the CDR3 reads CATSILQGNQPQHF. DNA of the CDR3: TGTGCCACCAGCATCCTACAGGGTAATCAGCCCCAGCATTTT. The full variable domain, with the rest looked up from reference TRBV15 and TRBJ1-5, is DAMVIQNPRYQVTQFGKPVTLSCSQTLNHNVMYWYQQKSSQAPKLLFHYYDKDFNNEADTPDNFQSRRPNTSFCFLDIRSPGLGDTAMYLCATSILQGNQPQHFGDGTRLSIL.

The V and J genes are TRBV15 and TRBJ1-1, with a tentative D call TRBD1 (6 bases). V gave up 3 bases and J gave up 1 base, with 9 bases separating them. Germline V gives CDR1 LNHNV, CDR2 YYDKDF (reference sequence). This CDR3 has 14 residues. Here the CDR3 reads CATSSRGRNTEAFF. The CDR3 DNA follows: TGTGCCACCAGCAGCAGGGGTCGGAACACTGAAGCTTTCTTT.

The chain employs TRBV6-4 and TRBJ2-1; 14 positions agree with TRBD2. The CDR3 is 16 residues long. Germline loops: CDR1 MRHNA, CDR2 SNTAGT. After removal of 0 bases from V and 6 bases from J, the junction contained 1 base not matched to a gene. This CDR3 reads CASSDSGLAGANEQFF. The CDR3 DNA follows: TGTGCCAGCAGTGACTCGGGACTAGCGGGAGCCAATGAGCAGTTCTTC.

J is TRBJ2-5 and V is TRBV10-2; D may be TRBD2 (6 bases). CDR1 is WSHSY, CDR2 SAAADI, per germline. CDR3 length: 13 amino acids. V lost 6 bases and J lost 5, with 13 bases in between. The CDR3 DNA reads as TGCGCCAGCAGGGAGGGGTCTTGGGAGACCCAGTACTTC. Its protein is CASREGSWETQYF.

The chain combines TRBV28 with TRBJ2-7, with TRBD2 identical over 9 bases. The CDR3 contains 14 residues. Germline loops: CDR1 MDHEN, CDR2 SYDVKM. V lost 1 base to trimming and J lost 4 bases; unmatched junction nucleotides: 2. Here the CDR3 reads CASSLSGLAYEQYF. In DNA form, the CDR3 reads TGTGCCAGCAGTTTATCGGGACTAGCATACGAGCAGTACTTC.

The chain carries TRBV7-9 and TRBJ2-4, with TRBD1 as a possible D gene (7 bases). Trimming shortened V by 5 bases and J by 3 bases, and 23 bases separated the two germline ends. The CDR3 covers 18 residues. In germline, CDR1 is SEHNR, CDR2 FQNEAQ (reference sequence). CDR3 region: CASSPSLAEGAGKNIQYF. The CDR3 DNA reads TGTGCCAGCAGCCCCTCGCTCGCGGAGGGGGCTGGCAAAAACATTCAGTACTTC.

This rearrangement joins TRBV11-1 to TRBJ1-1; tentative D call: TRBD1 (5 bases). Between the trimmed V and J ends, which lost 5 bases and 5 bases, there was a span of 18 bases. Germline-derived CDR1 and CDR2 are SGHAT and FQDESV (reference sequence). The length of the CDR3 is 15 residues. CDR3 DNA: TGTGCCAGCAGCCCACGTAGGGGTGAGGGTACTGAAGCTTTCTTT. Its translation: CASSPRRGEGTEAFF.

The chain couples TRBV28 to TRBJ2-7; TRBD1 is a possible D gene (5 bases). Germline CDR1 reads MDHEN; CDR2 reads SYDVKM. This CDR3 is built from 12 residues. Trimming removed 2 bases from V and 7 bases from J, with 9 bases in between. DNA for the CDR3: TGTGCCAGCAGTTTAAGGGGCAGGGAGCAGTACGTC. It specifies CASSLRGREQYV.

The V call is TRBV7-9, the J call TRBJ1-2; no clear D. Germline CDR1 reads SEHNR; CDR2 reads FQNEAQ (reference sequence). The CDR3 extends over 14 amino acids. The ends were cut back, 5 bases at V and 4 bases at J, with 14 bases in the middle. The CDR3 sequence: CASSHSEHIYGYTF. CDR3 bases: TGTGCCAGCAGCCATTCCGAACACATCTATGGCTACACCTTC.

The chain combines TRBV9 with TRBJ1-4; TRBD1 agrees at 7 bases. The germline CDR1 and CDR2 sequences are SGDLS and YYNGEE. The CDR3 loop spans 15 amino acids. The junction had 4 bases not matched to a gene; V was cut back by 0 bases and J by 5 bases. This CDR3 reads CASSVETGRNEKLFF. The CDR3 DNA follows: TGTGCCAGCAGCGTAGAGACAGGGAGGAATGAAAAACTGTTTTTT.

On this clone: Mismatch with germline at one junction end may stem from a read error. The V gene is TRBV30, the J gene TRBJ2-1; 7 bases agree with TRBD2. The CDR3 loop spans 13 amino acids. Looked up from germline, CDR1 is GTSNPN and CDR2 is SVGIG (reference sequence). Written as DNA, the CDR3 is TGTGCCTGTGAAATAGCGGGTAACCCTGAGAAGTTCTTC. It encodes CACEIAGNPEKFF.

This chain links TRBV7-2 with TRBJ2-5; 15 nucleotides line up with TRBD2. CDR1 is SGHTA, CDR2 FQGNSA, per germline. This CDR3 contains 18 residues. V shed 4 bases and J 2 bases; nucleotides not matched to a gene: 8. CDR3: CASSSPGLAGGRQETQYF. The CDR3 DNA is TGTGCCAGCAGCTCCCCGGGACTAGCGGGGGGACGGCAAGAGACCCAGTACTTC.